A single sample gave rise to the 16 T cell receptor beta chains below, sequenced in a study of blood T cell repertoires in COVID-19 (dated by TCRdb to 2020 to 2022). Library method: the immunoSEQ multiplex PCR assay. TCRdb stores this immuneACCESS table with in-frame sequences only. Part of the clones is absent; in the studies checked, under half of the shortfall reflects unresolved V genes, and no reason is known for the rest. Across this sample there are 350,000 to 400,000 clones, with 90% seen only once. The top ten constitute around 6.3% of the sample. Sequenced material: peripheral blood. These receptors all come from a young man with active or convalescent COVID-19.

In DNA form, the CDR3 reads TGTGCCAGCTCACCGAACGGGAGTGATCAGCCCCAGCATTTT. Translation: CASSPNGSDQPQHF. The genes are TRBV18 and TRBJ1-5; no definite D call. This CDR3 spans 14 amino acids. The V and J ends lost 3 bases and 5 bases respectively, with 11 bases between them. Germline V lookup: CDR1 KGHSH, CDR2 LQKENI.

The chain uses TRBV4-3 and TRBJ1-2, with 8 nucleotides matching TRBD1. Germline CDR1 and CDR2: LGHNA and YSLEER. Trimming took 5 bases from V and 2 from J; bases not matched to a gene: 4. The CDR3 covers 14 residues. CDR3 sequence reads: CASSRTGTNYGYTF. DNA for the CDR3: TGCGCCAGCAGCAGGACAGGGACCAACTATGGCTACACCTTC.

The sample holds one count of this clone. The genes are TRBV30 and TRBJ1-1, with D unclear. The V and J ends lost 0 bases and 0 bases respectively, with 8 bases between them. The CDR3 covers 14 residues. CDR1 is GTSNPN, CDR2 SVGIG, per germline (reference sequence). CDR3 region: CAWSVSPLNTEAFF. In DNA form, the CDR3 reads TGTGCCTGGAGTGTATCTCCCCTGAACACTGAAGCTTTCTTT.

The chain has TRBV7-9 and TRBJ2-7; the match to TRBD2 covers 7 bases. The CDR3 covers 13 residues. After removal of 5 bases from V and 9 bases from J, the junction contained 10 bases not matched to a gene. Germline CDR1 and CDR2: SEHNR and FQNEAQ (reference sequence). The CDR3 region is CASSPSGKPGQYF. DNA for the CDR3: TGTGCCAGCAGCCCAAGCGGGAAGCCAGGGCAGTACTTC.

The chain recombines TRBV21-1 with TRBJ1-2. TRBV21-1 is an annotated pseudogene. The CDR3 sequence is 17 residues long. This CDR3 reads CASSSRGGAKWNYGYTF. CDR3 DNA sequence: TGTGCCAGCAGCTCAAGGGGGGGCGCTAAGTGGAACTATGGCTACACCTTC.

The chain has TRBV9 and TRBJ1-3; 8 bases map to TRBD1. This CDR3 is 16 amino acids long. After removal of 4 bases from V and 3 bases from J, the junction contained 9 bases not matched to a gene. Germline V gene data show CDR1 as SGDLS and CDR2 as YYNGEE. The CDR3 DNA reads TGTGCCAGCAGCAGGACAGGGAATGAAATTGGAAACACCATATATTTT. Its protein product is CASSRTGNEIGNTIYF.

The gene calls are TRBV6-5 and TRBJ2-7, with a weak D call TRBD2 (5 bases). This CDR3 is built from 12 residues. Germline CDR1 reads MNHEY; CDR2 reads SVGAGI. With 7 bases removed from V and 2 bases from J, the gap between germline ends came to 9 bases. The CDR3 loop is CASNAGPYEQYF. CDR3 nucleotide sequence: TGTGCCAGCAATGCGGGTCCCTACGAGCAGTACTTC.

The CDR3: CASSYDRRANEKLFF. The CDR3 bases are TGTGCCAGCAGTTATGACAGGCGGGCTAATGAAAAACTGTTTTTT. V is TRBV6-2 or TRBV6-3 and J is TRBJ1-4, with D tentatively TRBD1 (6 bases). CDR3 length: 15 amino acids. CDR1 and CDR2 from the germline V gene are MNHEY and SVGEGT. The V gene lost 3 bases and the J gene lost 3 bases, with 11 bases spanning the gap.

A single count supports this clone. CDR3 loop: CSANREDRTFF. CDR3 coding DNA: TGCAGTGCTAACCGGGAGGACCGGACTTTCTTT. This rearrangement joins TRBV20-1 to TRBJ1-1; D ambiguous. Trimming stripped 4 bases from V and 12 bases from J, with 15 bases between. The germline V gene encodes CDR1 DFQATT and CDR2 SNEGSKA (reference sequence). This CDR3 is 11 amino acids long.

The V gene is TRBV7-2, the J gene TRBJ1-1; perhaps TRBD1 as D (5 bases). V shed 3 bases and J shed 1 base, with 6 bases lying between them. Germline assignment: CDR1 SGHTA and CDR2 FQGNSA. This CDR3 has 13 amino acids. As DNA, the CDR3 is TGTGCCAGCAGCTTCAGGGCGAACACTGAAGCTTTCTTT. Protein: CASSFRANTEAFF.

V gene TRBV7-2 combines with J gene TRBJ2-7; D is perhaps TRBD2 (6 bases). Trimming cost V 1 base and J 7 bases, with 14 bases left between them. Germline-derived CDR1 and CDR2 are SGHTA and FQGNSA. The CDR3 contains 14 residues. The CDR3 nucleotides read TGTGCCAGCAGCTTAGTATCGGGAGTGAGGGAGCAGTACTTC. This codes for CASSLVSGVREQYF.

The CDR3 loop is CSASRLLAGDLIQPQHF. The CDR3 coding sequence is TGCAGTGCTAGTCGTCTCTTGGCAGGGGATTTAATTCAGCCCCAGCATTTT. The chain is built from TRBV20-1 and TRBJ1-5; maybe TRBD1 (6 bases). Germline V gene data show CDR1 as DFQATT and CDR2 as SNEGSKA (reference sequence). CDR3 size: 17 residues. With 3 bases removed from V and 6 bases from J, the gap between germline ends came to 24 bases.

The CDR3 here is CASSLPVQRSTDTQYF. CDR3 coding DNA: TGTGCCAGCAGCTTGCCGGTCCAGCGGAGCACAGATACGCAGTATTTT. V usage is TRBV5-8 and J usage is TRBJ2-3, with a tentative D call TRBD2 (5 bases). The germline V and J ends were trimmed by 1 base and 0 bases, with 12 bases remaining between them. The CDR3 is made up of 16 amino acids. Germline V CDR1 and CDR2: SGHTS, YDEGEE.

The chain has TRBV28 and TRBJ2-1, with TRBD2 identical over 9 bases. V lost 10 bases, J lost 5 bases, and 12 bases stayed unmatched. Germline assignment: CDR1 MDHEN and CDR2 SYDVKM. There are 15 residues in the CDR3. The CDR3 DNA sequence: TGTGCCACCGGTCTAGCGGGGTACAGGAACAATGAGCAGTTCTTC. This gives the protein CATGLAGYRNNEQFF.

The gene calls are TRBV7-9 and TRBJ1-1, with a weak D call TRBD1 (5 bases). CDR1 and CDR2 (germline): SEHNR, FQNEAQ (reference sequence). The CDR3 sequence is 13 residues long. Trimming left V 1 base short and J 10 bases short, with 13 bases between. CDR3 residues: CASSLVDRRGAFF. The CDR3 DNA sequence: TGTGCCAGCAGCTTAGTCGACAGAAGAGGAGCTTTCTTT.

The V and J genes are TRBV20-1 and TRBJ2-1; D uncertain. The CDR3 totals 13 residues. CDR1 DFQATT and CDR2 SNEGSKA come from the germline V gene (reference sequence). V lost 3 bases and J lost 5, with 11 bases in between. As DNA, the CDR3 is TGCAGTGCTAGTCGAGCGTCCCACAATGAGCAGTTCTTC. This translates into CSASRASHNEQFF.